The clone carrying this T cell receptor beta chain was seen just once. Different DNA sequences within this sample yield the same CDR3. This sample was included in a study of cytomegalovirus exposure and HLA in healthy donors. With 60 Vbeta and 13 Jbeta primers, the PCR was carried out. Repertoires were generated with immunoSEQ multiplex PCR, while TCRdb's copy carries only in-frame clones and drops some. The profile shows about 100,000 clones, around 72% of them singletons. With 5 bases clipped from V and 4 bases from J, the junction kept 1 base outside the gene matches. The germline gives CDR1 SGHNT, CDR2 YENEEA. This CDR3 has 13 amino acids.

The specimen was PBMCs. The origin of this receptor is a woman aged 40 to 50 in good health and CMV-seropositive. This chain links TRBV11-3 with TRBJ1-1; 10 nucleotides line up with TRBD1. The CDR3 loop reads CASSRTGGTEAFF. CDR3 nucleotides: TGTGCCAGCAGCCGGACAGGGGGCACTGAAGCTTTCTTT.